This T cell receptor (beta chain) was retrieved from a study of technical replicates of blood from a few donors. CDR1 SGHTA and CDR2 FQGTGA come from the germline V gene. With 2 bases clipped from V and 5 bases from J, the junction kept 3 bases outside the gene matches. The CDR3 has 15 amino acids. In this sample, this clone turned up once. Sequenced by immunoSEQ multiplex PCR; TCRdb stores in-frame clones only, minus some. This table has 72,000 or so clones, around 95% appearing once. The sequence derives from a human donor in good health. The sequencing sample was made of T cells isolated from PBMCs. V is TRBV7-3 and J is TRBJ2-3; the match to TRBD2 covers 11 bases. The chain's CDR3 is CASSLSGTSGDTQYF. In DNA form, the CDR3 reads TGTGCCAGCAGCTTATCCGGGACTAGCGGAGATACGCAGTATTTT. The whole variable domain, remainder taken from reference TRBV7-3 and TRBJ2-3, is GAGVSQTPSNKVTEKGKYVELRCDPISGHTALYWYRQSLGQGPEFLIYFQGTGAADDSGLPNDRFFAVRPEGSVSTLKIQRTERGDSAVYLCASSLSGTSGDTQYFGPGTRLTVL.